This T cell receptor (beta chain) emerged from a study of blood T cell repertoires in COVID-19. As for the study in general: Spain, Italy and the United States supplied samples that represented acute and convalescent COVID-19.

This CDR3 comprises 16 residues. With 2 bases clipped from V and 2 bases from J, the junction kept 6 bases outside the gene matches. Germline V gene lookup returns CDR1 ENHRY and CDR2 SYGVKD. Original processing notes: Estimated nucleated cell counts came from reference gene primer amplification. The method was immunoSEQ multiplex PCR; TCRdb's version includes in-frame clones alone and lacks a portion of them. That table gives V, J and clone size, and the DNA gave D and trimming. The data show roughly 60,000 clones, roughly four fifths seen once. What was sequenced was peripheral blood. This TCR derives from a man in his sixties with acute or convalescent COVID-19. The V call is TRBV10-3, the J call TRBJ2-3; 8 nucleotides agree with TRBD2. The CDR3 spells CAISERRGETTDTQYF. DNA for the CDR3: TGTGCCATCAGTGAGAGGCGGGGGGAGACCACAGATACGCAGTATTTT.